This TCR beta chain is from a study of vaccination effects on CD4 cells after COVID-19. Measured with immunoSEQ multiplex PCR; TCRdb has only the in-frame clones, and not every one. The sample includes roughly 71,000 clones, under 85% of them seen just once. About this clone: What it binds is unknown.

Under the ViraFEST assay, PBMC were stimulated with viral peptide pools so that antigen-specific CD4+ T cells expanded. Sequencing was performed afterwards. Around day 10 of culture, CD4+ T cells were separated out. BNT162b2 vaccine or mRNA-1273 vaccine was given to participants in two doses. Half-medium replacement with IL-2 medium occurred on days 3 and 7. Germline CDR1 and CDR2: LGHDT and YNNKEL (reference sequence). The CDR3 runs 14 residues. The J segment lost 6 bases and the V segment lost 2 bases, leaving 3 bases of the junction unmatched. The material was CD4+ T cells from PBMCs cultured with HCoV-OC43 spike peptides, obtained after COVID-19 vaccination. Specified subset: HCoV-OC43 spike overlapping peptide pool stimulation. This sequence originates from a human donor who received a COVID-19 vaccine. This chain joins TRBV3-1 (or the pseudogene TRBV3-2) and TRBJ1-5; 8 bases line up with TRBD1. DNA for the CDR3: TGTGCCAGCAGCCAACAGGGGGCGTTTCAGCCCCAGCATTTT. Protein product: CASSQQGAFQPQHF.